The clone carrying this T cell receptor beta chain was seen a few times. Trimming at V came to 7 bases and at J to 3 bases, leaving 4 bases not matched to a gene. From germline, CDR1 is MNHEY and CDR2 SVGAGI. This CDR3 comprises 13 residues. These data are taken from a study of blood T cell repertoires in COVID-19. This table comes from immunoSEQ multiplex PCR, and its TCRdb copy is limited to in-frame clones, with some not included. The sample consists of 85,000 to 130,000 clones, roughly 86% of them appearing once. V usage is TRBV6-5 and J usage is TRBJ2-7; 9 nucleotides match TRBD2. Sequencing was carried out using peripheral blood. The receptor comes from a woman aged 55-70 years with acute or convalescent COVID-19. CDR3 protein: CASTPAGGYEQYF. CDR3 bases: TGTGCCAGCACCCCAGCGGGGGGCTACGAGCAGTACTTC.